One and the same sample provided the 2 T cell receptor beta chains below, sequenced in a study of blood T cell repertoires in COVID-19. Repertoires were generated with immunoSEQ multiplex PCR, while TCRdb's copy carries only in-frame clones and drops some. Of 110,000 or so clones listed, roughly four fifths are singletons. The sequencing sample was made of peripheral blood. These TCRs come from a man between 50 and 59 years old with acute or convalescent COVID-19.

The CDR3 here is CASSTRDRGDAGELFF. CDR3 sequence (DNA): TGTGCCAGCAGCACCCGGGACAGGGGTGATGCCGGGGAGCTGTTTTTT. V gene TRBV7-9 combines with J gene TRBJ2-2, with 10 bases lining up with TRBD1. Germline-derived CDR1 and CDR2 are SEHNR and FQNEAQ (reference sequence). The CDR3 consists of 16 residues. V shed 5 bases, J shed 6 bases, and the junction held 9 bases outside the gene matches.

The chain has TRBV11-3 and TRBJ2-3, with TRBD1 identical over 10 bases. J was trimmed by 4 bases and V by 1 base; bases with no gene match: 2. The CDR3 contains 15 residues. CDR1 is SGHNT, CDR2 YENEEA, per germline. The CDR3 region is CASSLGDRGADTQYF. CDR3 bases: TGTGCCAGCAGCTTAGGGGACAGGGGAGCAGATACGCAGTATTTT.